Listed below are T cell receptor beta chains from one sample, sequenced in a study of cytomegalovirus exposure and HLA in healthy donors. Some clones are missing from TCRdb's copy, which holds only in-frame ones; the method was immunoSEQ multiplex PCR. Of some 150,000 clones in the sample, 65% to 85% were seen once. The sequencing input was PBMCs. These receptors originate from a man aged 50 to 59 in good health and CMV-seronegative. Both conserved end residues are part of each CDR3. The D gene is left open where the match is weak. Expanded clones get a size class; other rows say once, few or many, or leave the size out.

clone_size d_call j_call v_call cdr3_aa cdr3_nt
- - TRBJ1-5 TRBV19 CASSVRGGYSNQPQHF TGTGCCAGTAGTGTAAGAGGGGGTTATAGCAATCAGCCCCAGCATTTT
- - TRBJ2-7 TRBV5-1 CASGGGAYYEQYF TGCGCCAGCGGCGGAGGGGCTTACTACGAGCAGTACTTC
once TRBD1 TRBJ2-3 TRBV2 CASSSRGPDTQYF TGTGCCAGCTCTAGCAGGGGGCCAGATACGCAGTATTTT
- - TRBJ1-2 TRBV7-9 CASQTAGYGYTF TGTGCCAGCCAAACAGCGGGGTATGGCTACACCTTC
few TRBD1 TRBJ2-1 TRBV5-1 CASSLGQGFKQFF TGCGCCAGCAGCTTGGGACAGGGTTTCAAGCAGTTCTTC
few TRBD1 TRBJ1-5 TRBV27 CASSQQPQGARGNQPQHF TGTGCCAGCAGTCAACAACCTCAGGGGGCTCGAGGCAATCAGCCCCAGCATTTT
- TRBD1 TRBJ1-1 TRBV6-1 CASSGDRGRTEAFF TGTGCCAGCAGTGGGGACAGGGGGCGGACTGAAGCTTTCTTT
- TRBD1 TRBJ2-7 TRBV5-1 CASSPSRQGMGEQYF TGCGCCAGCAGCCCCAGCAGACAGGGAATGGGGGAGCAGTACTTC
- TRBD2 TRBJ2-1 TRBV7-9 CASSVTSGGAGRNEQFF TGTGCCAGCAGCGTAACTAGCGGGGGGGCTGGACGCAATGAGCAGTTCTTC
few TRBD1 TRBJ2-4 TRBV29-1 CSVPGGLGKNIQYF TGCAGCGTTCCAGGGGGATTGGGCAAAAACATTCAGTACTTC
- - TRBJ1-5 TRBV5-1 CASSGVDGVSNQPQHF TGCGCCAGCAGCGGAGTGGACGGGGTTAGCAATCAGCCCCAGCATTTT
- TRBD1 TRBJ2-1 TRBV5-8 CASSSDRGFEQFF TGTGCCAGCAGTTCCGACAGGGGCTTCGAGCAGTTCTTC
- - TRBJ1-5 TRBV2 CASSPGQPQHF TGTGCCAGCAGTCCCGGTCAGCCCCAGCATTTT
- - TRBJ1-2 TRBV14 CASSQWHGLGALGGYTF TGTGCCAGCAGCCAATGGCACGGGTTGGGGGCCCTGGGGGGCTACACCTTC
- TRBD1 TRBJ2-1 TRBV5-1 CASSATGSSYNEQFF TGCGCCAGCAGCGCGACAGGGAGCTCGTACAATGAGCAGTTCTTC
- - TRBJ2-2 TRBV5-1 CASGQNSNTGELFF TGCGCCAGCGGACAGAACAGTAACACCGGGGAGCTGTTTTTT
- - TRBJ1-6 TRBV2 CASSVGGVKINSPLHF TGTGCCAGCAGTGTAGGAGGGGTCAAAATTAATTCACCCCTCCACTTT
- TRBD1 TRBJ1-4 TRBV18 CASSSKTGIGEKLFF TGTGCCAGCTCATCGAAGACAGGGATTGGTGAAAAACTGTTTTTT
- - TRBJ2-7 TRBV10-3 CAIRATDSYEQYF TGTGCCATCAGGGCGACAGACTCCTACGAGCAGTACTTC
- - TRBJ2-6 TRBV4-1 CASSQDNNGANVLTF TGCGCCAGCAGCCAAGACAACAACGGGGCCAACGTCCTGACTTTC
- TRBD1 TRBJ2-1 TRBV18 CASSGQGAGEQFF TGTGCCAGCTCGGGACAGGGGGCTGGGGAGCAGTTCTTC
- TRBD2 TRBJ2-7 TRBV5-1 CASSPGTTGAYEQYF TGCGCCAGCAGCCCCGGGACTACCGGGGCCTACGAGCAGTACTTC
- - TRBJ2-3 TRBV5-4 CASTLDYTTDTQYF TGTGCCAGCACCCTGGACTATACGACAGATACGCAGTATTTT
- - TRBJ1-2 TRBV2 CASTYTDGYTF TGTGCCAGCACCTATACGGATGGCTACACCTTC
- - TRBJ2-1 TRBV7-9 CASSTSSYNEQFF TGTGCCAGCAGTACAAGCTCCTACAATGAGCAGTTCTTC
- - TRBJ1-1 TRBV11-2 CASSLDVQGKTEAFF TGTGCCAGCAGCTTAGATGTACAGGGTAAGACTGAAGCTTTCTTT
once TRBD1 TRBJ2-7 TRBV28 CASNRDRENLDEQYF TGTGCCAGCAACCGGGACAGGGAAAATCTCGACGAGCAGTACTTC
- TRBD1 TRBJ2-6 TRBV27 CASSLTGTVSGANVLTF TGTGCCAGCAGCTTAACCGGGACAGTCTCTGGGGCCAACGTCCTGACTTTC
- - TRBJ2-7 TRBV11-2 CASSLVRGTYEQYF TGTGCCAGCAGCTTAGTTAGGGGGACCTACGAGCAGTACTTC
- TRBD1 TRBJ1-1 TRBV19 CASSIVGQGNTEAFF TGTGCCAGTAGTATCGTTGGACAGGGGAACACTGAAGCTTTCTTT
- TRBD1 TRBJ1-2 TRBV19 CASRWGTGLDYGYTF TGTGCCAGTAGATGGGGGACAGGGTTGGACTATGGCTACACCTTC
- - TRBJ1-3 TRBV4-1 CASSQPREAGNTIYF TGCGCCAGCAGCCAACCCAGGGAGGCCGGAAACACCATATATTTT
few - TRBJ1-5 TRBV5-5 CASSPDSDQPQHF TGTGCCAGCAGCCCTGACTCGGATCAGCCCCAGCATTTT
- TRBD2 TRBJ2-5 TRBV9 CASSSLAGGWETQYF TGTGCCAGCAGCTCACTAGCGGGAGGGTGGGAGACCCAGTACTTC
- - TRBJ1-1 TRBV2 CASSVQGGTEAFF TGTGCCAGCAGTGTGCAGGGTGGCACTGAAGCTTTCTTT
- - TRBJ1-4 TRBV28 CASSLRFFDRKGEKLFF TGTGCCAGCAGTTTGCGGTTTTTCGACCGAAAAGGTGAAAAACTGTTTTTT
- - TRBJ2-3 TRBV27 CASSLGPSTDTQYF TGTGCCAGCAGTTTGGGGCCGAGCACAGATACGCAGTATTTT
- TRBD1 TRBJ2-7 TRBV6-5 CASSRTGGYYEQYF TGTGCCAGCTCTCGGACAGGGGGGTACTACGAGCAGTACTTC
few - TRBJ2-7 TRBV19 CASSTSWHRYEQYF TGTGCCAGTAGTACCTCATGGCATCGCTACGAGCAGTACTTC
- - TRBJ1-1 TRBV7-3 CASSLTAETTNTEAFF TGTGCCAGCAGCTTAACGGCAGAAACTACGAACACTGAAGCTTTCTTT
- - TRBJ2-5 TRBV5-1 CASSSGLRGGETQYF TGCGCCAGCAGCTCGGGACTGAGGGGAGGAGAGACCCAGTACTTC
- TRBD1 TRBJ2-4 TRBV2 CASRDRGTGSRNIQYF TGTGCCAGCAGGGATAGAGGGACAGGTTCCAGAAACATTCAGTACTTC
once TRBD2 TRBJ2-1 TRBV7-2 CASSLGGSSWEQFF TGTGCCAGCAGCTTGGGGGGGTCTAGCTGGGAGCAGTTCTTC
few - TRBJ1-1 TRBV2 CASSWAGIEAFF TGTGCCAGCAGCTGGGCGGGGATTGAAGCTTTCTTT
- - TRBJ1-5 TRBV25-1 CASSDGNQPQHF TGTGCCAGCAGTGACGGGAATCAGCCCCAGCATTTT
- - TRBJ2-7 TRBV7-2 CASSLAGGLDEQYF TGTGCCAGCAGCTTAGCGGGAGGACTCGACGAGCAGTACTTC
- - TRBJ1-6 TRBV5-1 CASSLAGSGSPLHF TGCGCCAGCAGCTTGGCTGGGAGCGGTTCACCCCTCCACTTT
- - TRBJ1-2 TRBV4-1 CASSQDITEDYGYTF TGCGCCAGCAGCCAAGATATTACCGAGGACTATGGCTACACCTTC
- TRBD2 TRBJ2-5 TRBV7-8 CASSLTGTSGRETQYF TGTGCCAGCAGCTTAACCGGGACTAGCGGGAGAGAGACCCAGTACTTC
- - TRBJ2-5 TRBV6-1 CASTPGGSQETQYF TGTGCCAGCACCCCGGGGGGCAGCCAAGAGACCCAGTACTTC